A selection of T cell receptor beta chains follows, all from one sample in a study of blood T cell repertoires in COVID-19. Here immunoSEQ multiplex PCR was the method, and the copy in TCRdb shows in-frame clones only, minus some. The sample shows about 250,000 clones, approximately 81% of them seen only once. Source material: PBMCs or T cells enriched from blood (not recorded which). Every receptor here comes from a woman in her 50s who had been exposed to COVID-19. CDR3s include the opening cysteine and the closing phenylalanine or tryptophan. Each record gives: V gene, clone size, J gene, D gene, CDR3 DNA, CDR3 protein. A D gene is named only where the DNA matches it firmly. Rows give clone size only sometimes, using once, few, many, or a class for an expanded clone.

>TRBV28|.|TRBJ1-1|.
TGTGCCAGCAGTTTATCCCCCTGGGACACGGGGAAGACTGAAGCTTTCTTT
CASSLSPWDTGKTEAFF
>TRBV11-2|.|TRBJ2-3|TRBD2
TGTGCCAGCAGCTTAGAGGCGGCGGGGGGGAGGACAGATACGCAGTATTTT
CASSLEAAGGRTDTQYF
>TRBV3-1/TRBV3-2|.|TRBJ1-5|TRBD1
TGTGCCAGCAGCCAGACAGGGGGCGGTCAGCCCCAGCATTTT
CASSQTGGGQPQHF
>TRBV7-8|few|TRBJ2-2|TRBD2
TGTGCCAGCAGCCCCGGAGTCCTGGAGCGGGGGCGATCTAACACCGGGGAGCTGTTTTTT
CASSPGVLERGRSNTGELFF
>TRBV7-9|.|TRBJ2-7|.
TGTGCCAGCAGAAAAGGAGAGGACGAGCAGTACTTC
CASRKGEDEQYF
>TRBV3-1/TRBV3-2|.|TRBJ2-3|.
TGTGCCAGCAGCCTAAGGGGGGGAGATACGCAGTATTTT
CASSLRGGDTQYF
>TRBV28|.|TRBJ2-5|.
TGTGCCAGCAGCCTCCACGGCGGCCCCCCTGGGACCCAGTACTTC
CASSLHGGPPGTQYF
>TRBV29-1|.|TRBJ1-6|.
TGCAGCGCCCGTAACGGTGATTCACCCCTCCACTTT
CSARNGDSPLHF
>TRBV15|.|TRBJ1-2|TRBD1
TGTGCCACCAGCAGAGAGACAGGGGATGGCTACACCTTC
CATSRETGDGYTF
>TRBV13|.|TRBJ2-1|TRBD2
TGTGCCAGCAGCCTCCGGGAGGGAGGCGAGCAGTTCTTC
CASSLREGGEQFF
>TRBV30|.|TRBJ2-3|TRBD1
TGTGCCTGGAGCCGACAGGGGATAGGCACAGATACGCAGTATTTT
CAWSRQGIGTDTQYF
>TRBV7-9|.|TRBJ2-1|TRBD2
TGTGCCAGCAGCTTAGGGACTAGCGGGGGGGTCGACAATGAGCAGTTCTTC
CASSLGTSGGVDNEQFF
>TRBV10-3|.|TRBJ2-3|.
TGTGCCATCAGTGAGTCTAGTCCGGGGGCAGATACGCAGTATTTT
CAISESSPGADTQYF
>TRBV6-5|once|TRBJ2-7|.
TGTGCCAGCAGTTACTCGAGAGGGAATATGAACGAGCAGTACTTC
CASSYSRGNMNEQYF
>TRBV28|.|TRBJ1-1|.
TGTGCCAGCAGCCCCCTGGGGGGGGGCACTGAAGCTTTCTTT
CASSPLGGGTEAFF
>TRBV28|.|TRBJ1-2|.
TGTGCCAGCAGCCGGACAGACGGAGGCTACACCTTC
CASSRTDGGYTF
>TRBV11-2|.|TRBJ2-1|TRBD1
TGTGCCAGCAGCACGCGGGACAGGGTCCGTGAGCAGTTCTTC
CASSTRDRVREQFF
>TRBV3-1/TRBV3-2|.|TRBJ1-2|.
TGTGCCAGCAGTCGCGGGCTAAACTATGGCTACACCTTC
CASSRGLNYGYTF
>TRBV5-1|.|TRBJ1-4|.
TGCGCCAGCAGCTTAACCCTCCGGGGGGGGCCGGAAGATGAAAAACTGTTTTTT
CASSLTLRGGPEDEKLFF
>TRBV7-2|.|TRBJ2-1|.
TGTGCCAGCACAAGCTTCCAATTCAATGAGCAGTTCTTC
CASTSFQFNEQFF
>TRBV12-5|once|TRBJ1-4|TRBD1
TGTGCTAGTGGTCCGGGACAGGCTGCAACTAATGAAAAACTGTTTTTT
CASGPGQAATNEKLFF
>TRBV5-1|.|TRBJ2-4|.
TGCGCCAGCAGCTTGGATCCGGAGAGGCCAGCCAAAAACATTCAGTACTTC
CASSLDPERPAKNIQYF